The 32 T cell receptor beta chains in this list originate from one sample, sequenced in a study of T-cell reconstitution after alpha-beta-depleted transplantation in children. As it was prepared, the TCRbeta library received unique molecular identifiers. TCRdb analysed the PCR reads with MiXCR anew, one entry per CDR3 protein. Of approximately 230,000 distinct CDR3 sequences in the sample, 20% to 30% were seen once. The specimen comprised PBMCs, mostly from graft donor cells, sampled 360 days after TCRalphabeta/CD19-depleted stem cell transplant. The receptors were gathered from a female patient aged 2-10 years who had a stem cell transplant for congenital amegakaryocytic thrombocytopenia, so the T cells may come from the graft donor.

This chain joins TRBV7-9 and TRBJ1-1; no clear D. The germline V and J ends were trimmed by 1 base and 0 bases, with 9 bases remaining between them. This CDR3 is 15 amino acids long. CDR1 and CDR2 (germline): SEHNR, FQNEAQ (reference sequence). The CDR3 DNA follows: TGTGCCAGCAGCTTAGGGCCGGGGATGAACACTGAAGCTTTCTTT. As protein: CASSLGPGMNTEAFF.

The chain uses TRBV5-4 and TRBJ2-1; D remains unclear. Trimming pared 5 bases from V and 2 bases from J, leaving 11 bases between. Germline CDR1 reads SGHNT; CDR2 reads YYREEE (reference sequence). This CDR3 contains 14 residues. The CDR3 nucleotides are TGTGCCAGCAGAGGGAAGGGCCCCTACAATGAGCAGTTCTTC. This codes for CASRGKGPYNEQFF.

The chain has TRBV5-4 and TRBJ1-2; 8 bases align to TRBD1. CDR1 is SGHNT, CDR2 YYREEE, per germline (reference sequence). The CDR3 runs to 14 residues. V was clipped by 3 bases and J by 5 bases; unmatched bases: 6. CDR3 DNA: TGTGCCAGCAGCTCCGGACAGGGTATTTATGGCTACACCTTC. Its translation: CASSSGQGIYGYTF.

The rearrangement joins TRBV7-6 to TRBJ2-1; TRBD2 matches 8 bases. The germline CDR1 and CDR2 sequences are SGHVS and FNYEAQ. The CDR3 consists of 16 residues. V was pared by 5 bases and J by 0 bases, with 6 bases of the junction left unmatched. In DNA form, the CDR3 reads TGTGCCAGCAGCCCAGTAGCGGGGTGCTCCTACAATGAGCAGTTCTTC. As protein: CASSPVAGCSYNEQFF.

The sample holds a few counts of this clonotype. The CDR3 nucleotides are TGCGCCAGCAGCCAAGCAGGGGTTAGCGGGGGGGTTTATACGCAGTATTTT. Translation: CASSQAGVSGGVYTQYF. This chain uses TRBV4-1 with TRBJ2-3, with 11 bases matching TRBD2. Germline CDR1 MGHRA, CDR2 YSYEKL. The CDR3 is 17 residues long. V lost 1 base to trimming and J lost 7 bases; unmatched junction nucleotides: 10.

This clonotype has a handful of counts. This chain links TRBV12-3 or TRBV12-4 with TRBJ2-5; 7 positions match TRBD1. The junction had 8 bases not matched to a gene; V was cut back by 6 bases and J by 7 bases. There are 13 residues in the CDR3. The chain's CDR3 is CASSRTGAGTQYF. The CDR3 DNA follows: TGTGCCAGCAGCCGCACAGGGGCCGGGACCCAGTACTTC.

This clonotype was seen a few times. The chain has TRBV12-3 or TRBV12-4 and TRBJ2-1; D remains ambiguous. The V gene lost 4 bases and the J gene lost 4 bases, with 17 bases spanning the gap. The length of the CDR3 is 16 residues. The CDR3 DNA is TGTGCCAGCAGTTCAAGCAGTAGACTTGTGTACAATGAGCAGTTCTTC. Residues: CASSSSSRLVYNEQFF.

The rearrangement links TRBV5-5 to TRBJ1-5; 7 bases map to TRBD1. The CDR3 loop spans 14 amino acids. Germline loops: CDR1 SGHKS, CDR2 YYEKEE (reference sequence). The V segment lost 3 bases and the J segment 8 bases; nucleotides outside the gene matches: 8. The CDR3 region has the DNA TGTGCCAGCAGCTATGGGACAGACGGCGAGCCCCAGCATTTT. As protein: CASSYGTDGEPQHF.

This clonotype occurred many times. The chain is built from TRBV7-9 and TRBJ2-5, with D uncertain. V gave up 1 base and J gave up 1 base, with 7 bases separating them. The CDR3 is made up of 14 amino acids. The germline CDR1 and CDR2 sequences are SEHNR and FQNEAQ (reference sequence). For the CDR3, the DNA is TGTGCCAGCAGCTTAGATTACAGCCAAGAGACCCAGTACTTC. Translated: CASSLDYSQETQYF.

The genes are TRBV12-3 or TRBV12-4 and TRBJ2-1, with D possibly matching TRBD1 (6 bases). Trimming removed 6 bases from V and 5 bases from J, with 17 bases in between. The CDR3 runs 15 residues. The DNA for the CDR3 is TGTGCCAGCAGCCTCTCGGGACACCTGAACAATGAGCAGTTCTTC. It yields the protein CASSLSGHLNNEQFF.

The rearrangement joins TRBV29-1 to TRBJ1-1; 8 bases are shared with TRBD1. CDR3 length: 12 amino acids. V lost 3 bases to trimming and J lost 8 bases; unmatched junction nucleotides: 5. CDR1 is SQVTM, CDR2 ANQGSEA, per germline. CDR3: CSVDLTGEEAFF. The CDR3 DNA sequence: TGCAGCGTTGACCTGACAGGGGAAGAAGCTTTCTTT.

This clonotype has more than one count but fewer than ten. This chain links TRBV7-2 with TRBJ2-5; 8 bases are a match to TRBD1. CDR3 length: 15 residues. CDR1 SGHTA and CDR2 FQGNSA come from the germline V gene. The ends lost 5 bases at V and 5 bases at J; junction bases unmatched: 10. CDR3 nucleotides: TGTGCCAGCAGCCCTCCCCGGACAGGGAGGGAGACCCAGTACTTC. It is translated as CASSPPRTGRETQYF.

V and J are TRBV4-1 and TRBJ1-6; a weak D match, TRBD1 (5 bases). CDR1 is MGHRA, CDR2 YSYEKL, per germline. The CDR3 consists of 16 residues. V was clipped by 3 bases and J by 4 bases, with 13 bases between them. The CDR3 bases are TGCGCCAGCAGCCAGATACCGGGACGGTATAATTCACCCCTCCACTTT. Residues: CASSQIPGRYNSPLHF.

The rearrangement uses TRBV7-3 and TRBJ2-3; D is possibly TRBD2 (5 bases). This CDR3 spans 16 amino acids. Per the germline V gene, CDR1 is SGHTA and CDR2 is FQGTGA. V lost 2 bases, J lost 4 bases, and 16 bases lay in between. The CDR3 DNA follows: TGTGCCAGCAGCTTAGCCTCGGGGAGTTCTCCAGATACGCAGTATTTT. This gives the protein CASSLASGSSPDTQYF.

This clonotype appeared a few times. CDR3 residues: CASSLNGLDSNSPLHF. The CDR3 region has the DNA TGTGCCAGCAGCTTAAATGGGTTGGACAGCAATTCACCCCTCCACTTT. The chain has TRBV7-2 and TRBJ1-6, with TRBD1 as a possible D gene (6 bases). Trimming removed 2 bases at V and 7 bases at J, with 15 bases between. CDR3 length: 16 residues. The V gene's germline CDR1 is SGHTA and CDR2 FQGNSA.

The chain combines TRBV10-3 with TRBJ2-2, with TRBD2 matching over 10 bases. Germline assignment: CDR1 ENHRY and CDR2 SYGVKD. J gave up 0 bases and V 6 bases, and 4 bases lay outside the gene matches. The CDR3 loop spans 16 amino acids. Here the CDR3 reads CAISPGLATNTGELFF. Written as DNA, the CDR3 is TGTGCCATCAGCCCGGGACTAGCGACGAACACCGGGGAGCTGTTTTTT.

The genes are TRBV4-1 and TRBJ1-1, with a possible D match to TRBD1 (6 bases). V was cut by 1 base and J by 8 bases, with 20 bases left in between. Germline values: CDR1 MGHRA, CDR2 YSYEKL. The CDR3 is made up of 16 amino acids. The CDR3 sequence: CASSQALHREGVEAFF. CDR3 coding DNA: TGCGCCAGCAGCCAAGCCTTACACAGGGAGGGCGTCGAAGCTTTCTTT.

In this sample, this clonotype turned up a few times. This rearrangement joins TRBV18 to TRBJ2-2; D assignment may be TRBD1 or TRBD2 (5 bases each). This CDR3 spans 16 amino acids. The V and J ends lost 3 bases and 2 bases respectively, with 13 bases between them. The V gene's germline CDR1 is KGHSH and CDR2 LQKENI. CDR3 nucleotides: TGTGCCAGCTCACCCCCGGGACGGACCAACACCGGGGAGCTGTTTTTT. Translation gives CASSPPGRTNTGELFF.

The rearrangement joins TRBV7-2 to TRBJ2-3; maybe TRBD2 (6 bases). V lost 2 bases and J lost 6, with 12 bases in between. Germline CDR1 is SGHTA and CDR2 is FQGNSA. The CDR3 loop spans 14 amino acids. CDR3 protein: CASSLWASADTQYF. The CDR3 DNA reads TGTGCCAGCAGCTTATGGGCTAGCGCGGATACGCAGTATTTT.

The chain has TRBV3-1 and TRBJ1-2; D gene unclear. The CDR3 covers 11 residues. Trimming cost V 2 bases and J 2 bases, with 0 bases left between them. Looked up from germline, CDR1 is LGHDT and CDR2 is YNNKEL (reference sequence). This chain's CDR3 is CASSQNYGYTF. As DNA, the CDR3 is TGTGCCAGCAGCCAAAACTATGGCTACACCTTC.

This clonotype was seen a handful of times. V gene TRBV20-1 combines with J gene TRBJ2-7, with 9 bases fitting TRBD2. Trimming took 6 bases from V and 2 from J; bases not matched to a gene: 8. The CDR3 runs 14 residues. Germline values: CDR1 DFQATT, CDR2 SNEGSKA (reference sequence). CDR3: CSAGNLAGAYEQYF. The DNA for the CDR3 is TGCAGTGCGGGAAACTTAGCGGGAGCCTACGAGCAGTACTTC.

This clonotype has ten or more counts. CDR3 bases: TGTGCCAGCAGCTTAATCGACTTCCTGGCAGATACGCAGTATTTT. Amino acid sequence: CASSLIDFLADTQYF. This chain connects TRBV7-2 to TRBJ2-3, with D hard to call. V was trimmed by 2 bases and J by 4 bases, leaving 13 bases between them. The CDR3 totals 15 residues. Germline V gene data show CDR1 as SGHTA and CDR2 as FQGNSA. The variable domain in full, with the rest retrieved from reference TRBV7-2 and TRBJ2-3, is GAGVSQSPSNKVTEKGKDVELRCDPISGHTALYWYRQSLGQGLEFLIYFQGNSAPDKSGLPSDRFSAERTGGSVSTLTIQRTQQEDSAVYLCASSLIDFLADTQYFGPGTRLTVL.

This clonotype was detected only a few times. This sequence joins TRBV7-9 and TRBJ1-2; no firm D call. The germline gives CDR1 SEHNR, CDR2 FQNEAQ (reference sequence). Trimming shortened V by 1 base and J by 3 bases, and 6 bases separated the two germline ends. The CDR3 totals 13 residues. This chain's CDR3 is CASSLVADYGYTF. The DNA for the CDR3 is TGTGCCAGCAGCTTAGTGGCAGACTATGGCTACACCTTC.

There are a few counts of this clonotype. This chain uses TRBV5-6 with TRBJ2-1; D perhaps matches TRBD2 (5 bases). The CDR3 has 15 residues. Trimming removed 4 bases at V and 7 bases at J, with 18 bases between. Germline V gives CDR1 SGHDT, CDR2 YYEEEE. CDR3 sequence: CASSRARDALNEQFF. In nucleotides, the CDR3 is TGTGCCAGCAGCCGGGCACGGGATGCACTAAATGAGCAGTTCTTC.

V and J are TRBV4-1 and TRBJ2-4, with no clear D. Germline V gene lookup returns CDR1 MGHRA and CDR2 YSYEKL. The V end lost 10 bases, the J end lost 2 bases, and 9 bases lay between the germline ends. This CDR3 comprises 12 residues. CDR3 nucleotide sequence: TGCGCCATTGTCACACCCAAAAACATTCAGTACTTC. It specifies CAIVTPKNIQYF.

This clonotype was counted ten times or more. This chain joins TRBV29-1 and TRBJ2-7, with D hard to call. There are 13 residues in the CDR3. CDR1 and CDR2 from the germline V gene are SQVTM and ANQGSEA. The CDR3 protein is CSLLTSQSYEQYF. The CDR3 DNA reads TGCAGTCTCTTGACGTCACAGTCCTACGAGCAGTACTTC.

This clonotype occurred a few times. This chain links TRBV25-1 with TRBJ2-1; D uncertain. Germline V gene lookup returns CDR1 MGHDK and CDR2 SYGVNS. The CDR3 contains 15 residues. V gave up 1 base and J gave up 0 bases, with 7 bases separating them. The CDR3 DNA sequence: TGTGCCAGCAGTGAATGGGTCAGCTCCTACAATGAGCAGTTCTTC. Encoded protein: CASSEWVSSYNEQFF.

The gene calls are TRBV3-1 and TRBJ2-3; perhaps TRBD1 as D (6 bases). The CDR3 covers 14 residues. Looked up from germline, CDR1 is LGHDT and CDR2 is YNNKEL (reference sequence). Trimming took off 3 bases at V and 4 bases at J, with 11 bases between the two ends. CDR3 nucleotides: TGTGCCAGCAGCCAGGCAGGGGTACCAGATACGCAGTATTTT. Encoded protein: CASSQAGVPDTQYF.

The table lists this clonotype with a few counts. The chain links TRBV25-1 to TRBJ2-5; possible D gene TRBD1, 6 bases. Per germline, CDR1 MGHDK and CDR2 SYGVNS. This CDR3 has 14 amino acids. Deletions cut 1 base from V and 3 bases from J, with 9 bases between. The CDR3 bases are TGTGCCAGCAGTGAATTGGGGGCAGAAGAGACCCAGTACTTC. Protein sequence: CASSELGAEETQYF.

This clonotype was seen only a few times. The J gene is TRBJ2-7, the V gene TRBV4-1, with 8 bases identical to TRBD2. Germline lookup yields CDR1 MGHRA and CDR2 YSYEKL. CDR3 length equals 15 residues. The V gene end was trimmed by 1 base and the J gene end by 9 bases; junction bases not matched to a gene: 11. The CDR3: CASSQVFPGGPPQYF. CDR3 nucleotide sequence: TGCGCCAGCAGCCAAGTCTTCCCGGGAGGGCCCCCGCAGTACTTC.

Only a few counts were recorded for this clonotype. In DNA form, the CDR3 reads TGTGCCACCAGCAGAATAAGGACAGCGCACACAGATACGCAGTATTTT. Its protein product is CATSRIRTAHTDTQYF. V is TRBV15 and J is TRBJ2-3; D may be TRBD1 (6 bases). The V end lost 2 bases, the J end lost 2 bases, and 14 bases lay between the germline ends. The CDR3 has 16 residues. Looked up from germline, CDR1 is LNHNV and CDR2 is YYDKDF (reference sequence). Full variable domain (missing parts from reference TRBV15 and TRBJ2-3): DAMVIQNPRYQVTQFGKPVTLSCSQTLNHNVMYWYQQKSSQAPKLLFHYYDKDFNNEADTPDNFQSRRPNTSFCFLDIRSPGLGDTAMYLCATSRIRTAHTDTQYFGPGTRLTVL.

The genes are TRBV20-1 and TRBJ2-3; weak D call: TRBD1 (5 bases). V lost 3 bases and J 0 bases, leaving 16 bases between the germline ends. The CDR3 extends over 16 amino acids. From germline, CDR1 is DFQATT and CDR2 SNEGSKA (reference sequence). The CDR3 here is CSARGRQISSTDTQYF. CDR3 sequence (DNA): TGCAGTGCTAGGGGGCGACAGATTTCTAGCACAGATACGCAGTATTTT.